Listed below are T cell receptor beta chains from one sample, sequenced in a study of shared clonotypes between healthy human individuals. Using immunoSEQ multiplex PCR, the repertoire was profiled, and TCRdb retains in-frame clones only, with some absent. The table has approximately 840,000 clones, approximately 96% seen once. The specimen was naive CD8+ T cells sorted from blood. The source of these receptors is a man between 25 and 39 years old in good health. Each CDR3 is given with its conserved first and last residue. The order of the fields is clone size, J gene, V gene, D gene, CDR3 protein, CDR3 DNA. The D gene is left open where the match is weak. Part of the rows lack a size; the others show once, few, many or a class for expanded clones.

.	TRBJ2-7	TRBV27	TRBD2	CASSLSWTSVHYEQYF	TGTGCCAGCAGTTTATCCTGGACTAGCGTTCACTACGAGCAGTACTTC
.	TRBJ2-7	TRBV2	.	CASRGPTMEWYF	TGTGCCAGCAGAGGCCCAACAATGGAGTGGTACTTC
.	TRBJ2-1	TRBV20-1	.	CSARTTGVQFF	TGCAGTGCTAGGACGACGGGAGTGCAGTTCTTC
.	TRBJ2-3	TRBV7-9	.	CASSKSPDTQYF	TGTGCCAGCAGTAAGTCACCGGATACGCAGTATTTT
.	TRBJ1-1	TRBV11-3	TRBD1	CASSSKTGGDFDTEAFF	TGTGCCAGCAGCTCAAAGACAGGGGGCGATTTTGACACTGAAGCTTTCTTT
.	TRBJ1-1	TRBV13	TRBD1	CASSLMIGTGEGSTEAFF	TGTGCCAGCAGCTTAATGATCGGGACAGGGGAAGGGAGCACTGAAGCTTTCTTT
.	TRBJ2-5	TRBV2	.	CASSGVKETQYF	TGTGCCAGCTCAGGGGTGAAAGAGACCCAGTACTTC
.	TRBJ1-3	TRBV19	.	CARVIGPLSGNTIYF	TGTGCCAGGGTGATAGGACCGCTCTCTGGAAACACCATATATTTT
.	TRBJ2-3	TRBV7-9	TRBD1	CASSGMSRGYRADTQYF	TGTGCCAGCAGCGGGATGAGCAGGGGGTACAGGGCAGATACGCAGTATTTT
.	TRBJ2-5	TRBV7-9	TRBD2	CASSSLSGSGETQYF	TGTGCCAGCAGCTCGCTTAGCGGGAGTGGGGAGACCCAGTACTTC
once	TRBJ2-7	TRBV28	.	CASSLISPLGVAYEQYF	TGTGCCAGCAGTTTAATATCCCCCCTTGGGGTGGCCTACGAGCAGTACTTC
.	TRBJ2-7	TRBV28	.	CASSLFRDLGYEQYF	TGTGCCAGCAGTTTATTTCGAGACCTGGGCTACGAGCAGTACTTC
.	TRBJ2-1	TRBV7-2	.	CASSLGGTLNEQFF	TGTGCCAGCAGCTTAGGCGGGACCCTTAATGAGCAGTTCTTC
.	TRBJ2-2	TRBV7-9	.	CASSNRAGELFF	TGTGCCAGCAGCAACAGGGCCGGGGAGCTGTTTTTT
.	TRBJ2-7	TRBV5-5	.	CASSFAGGYEQYF	TGTGCCAGCAGCTTTGCAGGTGGCTACGAGCAGTACTTC
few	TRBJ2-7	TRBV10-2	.	CASRTEGSYEQYF	TGCGCCAGTAGGACAGAGGGCTCCTACGAGCAGTACTTC
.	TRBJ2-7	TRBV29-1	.	CSVVDTRAYEQYF	TGCAGCGTTGTGGACACGAGAGCCTACGAGCAGTACTTC
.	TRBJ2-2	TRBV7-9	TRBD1	CASSLAGQGAGELFF	TGTGCCAGCAGCTTAGCGGGACAGGGGGCCGGGGAGCTGTTTTTT
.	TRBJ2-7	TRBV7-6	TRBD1	CASSSGQGFVYEQYF	TGTGCCAGCAGCTCAGGACAGGGTTTTGTCTACGAGCAGTACTTC
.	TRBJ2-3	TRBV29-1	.	CSSDRDSTDTQYF	TGCAGTTCGGATAGGGATAGCACAGATACGCAGTATTTT
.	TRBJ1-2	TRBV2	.	CVTVGNNYGYTF	TGTGTCACGGTAGGAAATAACTATGGCTACACCTTC
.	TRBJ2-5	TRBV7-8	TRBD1	CASSLPWTGVGETQYF	TGTGCCAGCAGCTTGCCCTGGACAGGGGTCGGTGAGACCCAGTACTTC
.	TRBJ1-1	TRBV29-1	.	CSVEGSALSGTEAFF	TGCAGCGTTGAGGGGTCAGCCCTAAGTGGCACTGAAGCTTTCTTT
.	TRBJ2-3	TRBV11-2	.	CASSLERGRTDTQYF	TGTGCCAGCAGCTTAGAACGGGGGCGCACAGATACGCAGTATTTT
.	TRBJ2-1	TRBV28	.	CASRQGVFLGLNNDQFF	TGTGCCAGCAGGCAGGGAGTCTTCTTGGGGCTAAACAATGATCAGTTCTTC
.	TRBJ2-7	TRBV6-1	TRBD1	CASSADRTGTYEQYF	TGTGCCAGCAGCGCGGACAGGACTGGCACCTACGAGCAGTACTTC
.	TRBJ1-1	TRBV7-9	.	CAGVGGPSTEAFF	TGTGCCGGGGTCGGGGGGCCGAGCACTGAAGCTTTCTTT
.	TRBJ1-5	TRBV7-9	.	CASSSGRDGISLNQPQHF	TGTGCCAGCAGCAGCGGTCGGGACGGGATATCTCTCAATCAGCCCCAGCATTTT
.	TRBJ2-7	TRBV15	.	CATSSRINYEQYF	TGTGCCACCAGCAGTCGGATCAACTACGAGCAGTACTTC
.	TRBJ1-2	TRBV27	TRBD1	CASHSPDRVLGGYTF	TGTGCCAGCCACTCACCGGACAGGGTCCTTGGAGGCTACACCTTC
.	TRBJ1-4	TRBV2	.	CASSDGRVHEKLFF	TGTGCCAGCAGTGATGGCAGGGTTCATGAAAAACTGTTTTTT
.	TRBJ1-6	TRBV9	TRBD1	CASSPDRGFGNSPLHF	TGTGCCAGCAGCCCGGACAGGGGGTTTGGTAATTCACCCCTCCACTTT
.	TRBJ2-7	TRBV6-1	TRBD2	CASSETTSGTYEQYF	TGTGCCAGCAGTGAGACGACTAGCGGAACCTACGAGCAGTACTTC
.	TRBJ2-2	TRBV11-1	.	CASTGTYIGELFF	TGTGCCAGCACCGGGACATATATCGGGGAGCTGTTTTTT
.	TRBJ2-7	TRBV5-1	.	CASSDPQQGDEQYF	TGCGCCAGCAGCGATCCGCAACAGGGCGACGAGCAGTACTTC
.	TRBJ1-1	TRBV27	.	CASSFGSNTEAFF	TGTGCCAGCAGTTTTGGGTCGAACACTGAAGCTTTCTTT
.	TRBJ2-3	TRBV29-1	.	CSAVAVLDTDTQYF	TGCAGCGCTGTAGCGGTTTTGGACACAGATACGCAGTATTTT
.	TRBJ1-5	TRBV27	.	CASSLRGGHINQPQHF	TGTGCCAGCAGTCTCCGAGGGGGACACATCAATCAGCCCCAGCATTTT
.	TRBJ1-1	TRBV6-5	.	CASSYGTMNTEAFF	TGTGCCAGCAGTTACGGAACTATGAACACTGAAGCTTTCTTT
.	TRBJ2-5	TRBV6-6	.	CASRGLQETQYF	TGTGCCAGCAGGGGTCTTCAAGAGACCCAGTACTTC
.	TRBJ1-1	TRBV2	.	CASSDSLNTEAFF	TGTGCCAGCAGTGACAGTCTGAACACTGAAGCTTTCTTT
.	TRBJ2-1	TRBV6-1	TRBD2	CASSEMSGSFIYNEQFF	TGTGCCAGCAGTGAGATGAGCGGGAGCTTTATTTACAATGAGCAGTTCTTC
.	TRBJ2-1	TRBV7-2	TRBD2	CASSLDGRGYNEQFF	TGTGCCAGCAGCTTAGACGGGAGGGGCTACAATGAGCAGTTCTTC